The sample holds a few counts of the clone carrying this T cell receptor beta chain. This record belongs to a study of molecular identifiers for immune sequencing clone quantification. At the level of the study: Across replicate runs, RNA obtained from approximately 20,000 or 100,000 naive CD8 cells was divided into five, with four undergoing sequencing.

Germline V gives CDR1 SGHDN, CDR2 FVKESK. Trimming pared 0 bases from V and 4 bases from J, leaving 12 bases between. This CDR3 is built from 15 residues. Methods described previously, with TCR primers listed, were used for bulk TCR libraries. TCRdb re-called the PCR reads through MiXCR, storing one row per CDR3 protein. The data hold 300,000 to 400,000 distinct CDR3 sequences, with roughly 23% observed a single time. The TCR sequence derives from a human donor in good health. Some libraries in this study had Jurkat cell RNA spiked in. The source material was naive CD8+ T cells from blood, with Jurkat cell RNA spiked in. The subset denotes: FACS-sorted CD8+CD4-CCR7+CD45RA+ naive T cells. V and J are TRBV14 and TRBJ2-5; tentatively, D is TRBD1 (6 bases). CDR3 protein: CASSQDRGLRETQYF. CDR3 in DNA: TGTGCCAGCAGCCAAGACAGGGGATTGAGAGAGACCCAGTACTTC.